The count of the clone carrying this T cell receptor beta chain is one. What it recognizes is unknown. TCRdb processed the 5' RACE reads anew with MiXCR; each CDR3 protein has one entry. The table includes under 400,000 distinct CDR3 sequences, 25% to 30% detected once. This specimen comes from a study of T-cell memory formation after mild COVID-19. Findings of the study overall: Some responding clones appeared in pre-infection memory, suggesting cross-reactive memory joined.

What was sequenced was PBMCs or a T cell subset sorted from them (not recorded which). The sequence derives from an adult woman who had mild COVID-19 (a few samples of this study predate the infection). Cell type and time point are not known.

CDR3 loop: CSVGMFGTSSSEQYF. CDR3 nucleotides: TGCAGCGTTGGAATGTTTGGGACTAGCAGTTCCGAGCAGTACTTC. This chain joins TRBV29-1 and TRBJ2-7; TRBD2 matches 9 bases. This CDR3 has 15 amino acids. CDR1 is SQVTM, CDR2 ANQGSEA, per germline. Germline trimming cut 4 bases from V and 6 bases from J; bases unmatched to any gene: 13.